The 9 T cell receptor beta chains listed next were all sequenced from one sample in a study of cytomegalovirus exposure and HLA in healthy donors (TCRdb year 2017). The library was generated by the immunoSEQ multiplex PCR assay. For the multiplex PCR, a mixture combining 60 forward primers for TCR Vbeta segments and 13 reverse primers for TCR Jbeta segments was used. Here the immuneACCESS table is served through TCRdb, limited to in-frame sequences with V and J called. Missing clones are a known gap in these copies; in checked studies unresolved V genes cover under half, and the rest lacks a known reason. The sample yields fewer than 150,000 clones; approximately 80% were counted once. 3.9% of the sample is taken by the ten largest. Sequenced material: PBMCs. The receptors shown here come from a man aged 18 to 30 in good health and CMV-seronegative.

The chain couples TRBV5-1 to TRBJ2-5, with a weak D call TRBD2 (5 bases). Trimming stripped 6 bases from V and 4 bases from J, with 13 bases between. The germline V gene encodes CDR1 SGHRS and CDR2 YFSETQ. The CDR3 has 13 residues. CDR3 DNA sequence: TGCGCCAGCATCCCGGGAAGACTAGAGACCCAGTACTTC. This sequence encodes CASIPGRLETQYF.

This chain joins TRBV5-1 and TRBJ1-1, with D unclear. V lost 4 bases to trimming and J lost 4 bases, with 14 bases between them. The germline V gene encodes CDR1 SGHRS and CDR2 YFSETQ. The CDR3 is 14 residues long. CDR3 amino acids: CASSPREAGTEAFF. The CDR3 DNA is TGCGCCAGCAGCCCGCGGGAGGCCGGCACTGAAGCTTTCTTT.

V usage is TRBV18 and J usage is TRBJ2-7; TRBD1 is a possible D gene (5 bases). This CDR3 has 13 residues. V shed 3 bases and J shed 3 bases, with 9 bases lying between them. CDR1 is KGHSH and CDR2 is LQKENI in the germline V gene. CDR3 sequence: CASSPGTGYEQYF. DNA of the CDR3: TGTGCCAGCTCACCGGGCACAGGCTACGAGCAGTACTTC. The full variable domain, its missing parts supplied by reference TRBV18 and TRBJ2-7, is NAGVMQNPRHLVRRRGQEARLRCSPMKGHSHVYWYRQLPEEGLKFMVYLQKENIIDESGMPKERFSAEFPKEGPSILRIQQVVRGDSAAYFCASSPGTGYEQYFGPGTRLTVT.

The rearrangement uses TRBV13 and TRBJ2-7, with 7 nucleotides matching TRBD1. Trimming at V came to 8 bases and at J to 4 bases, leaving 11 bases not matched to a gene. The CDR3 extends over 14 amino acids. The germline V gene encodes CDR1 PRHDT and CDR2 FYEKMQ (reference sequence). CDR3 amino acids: CASGKGTADYEQYF. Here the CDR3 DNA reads TGTGCCAGCGGGAAGGGGACAGCCGATTACGAGCAGTACTTC.

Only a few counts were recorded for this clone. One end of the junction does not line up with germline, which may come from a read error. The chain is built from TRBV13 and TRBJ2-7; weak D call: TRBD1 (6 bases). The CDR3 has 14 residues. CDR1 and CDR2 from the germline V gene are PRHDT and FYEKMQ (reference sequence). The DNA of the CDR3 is TGTGCCAGCAGCCTAGGCAGGGGACCGGGCGAGCAGTACTTC. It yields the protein CASSLGRGPGEQYF.

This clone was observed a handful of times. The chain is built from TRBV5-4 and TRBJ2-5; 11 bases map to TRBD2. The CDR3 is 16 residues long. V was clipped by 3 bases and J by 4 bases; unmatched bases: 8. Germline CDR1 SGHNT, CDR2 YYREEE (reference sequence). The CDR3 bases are TGTGCCAGCAGCTATGGACTAGCGGGTAGACTAGAGACCCAGTACTTC. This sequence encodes CASSYGLAGRLETQYF.

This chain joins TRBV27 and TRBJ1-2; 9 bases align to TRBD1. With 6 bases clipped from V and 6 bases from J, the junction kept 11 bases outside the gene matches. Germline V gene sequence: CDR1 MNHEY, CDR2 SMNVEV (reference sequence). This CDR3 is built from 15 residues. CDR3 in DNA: TGTGCCAGCAGAACAGGGACAGGGATTCGCGATGGCTACACCTTC. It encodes CASRTGTGIRDGYTF.

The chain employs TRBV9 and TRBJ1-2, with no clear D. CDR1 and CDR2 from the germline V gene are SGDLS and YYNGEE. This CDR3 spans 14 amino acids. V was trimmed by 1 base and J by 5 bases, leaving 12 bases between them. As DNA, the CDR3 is TGTGCCAGCAGCGTATTCGGGGATAGGTATGGCTACACCTTC. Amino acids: CASSVFGDRYGYTF.

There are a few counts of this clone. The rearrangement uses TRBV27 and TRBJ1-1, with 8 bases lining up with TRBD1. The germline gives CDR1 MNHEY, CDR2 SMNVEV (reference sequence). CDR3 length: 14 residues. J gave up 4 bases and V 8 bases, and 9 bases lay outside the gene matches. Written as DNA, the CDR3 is TGTGCCAGCTCCCCACAGGGGGGGGGCACTGAAGCTTTCTTT. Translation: CASSPQGGGTEAFF.